The clone carrying this T cell receptor (beta chain) was observed at least ten times. Its antigen is still unknown. This entry comes from a study of tumor-infiltrating lymphocytes in primary liver carcinoma. Study outcomes and limitations: The study found a significantly higher top-250-clone fraction in tumors than in blood (p = 0.039). Researchers found tumor-adjacent and tumor-blood pairs overlapped less than tumor region pairs. Top clones occupying all five tumor regions numbered only about 7-24%.

From 20-30 mg of unsorted bulk tissue, DNA and RNA were co-extracted together. Patients had primary liver carcinoma treated by surgical resection. The V gene's germline CDR1 is MNHNS and CDR2 SASEGT. The CDR3 covers 14 residues. The V gene lost 7 bases and the J gene lost 6 bases, with 15 bases spanning the gap. TCR beta cDNA was made from 450 to 550 ng total RNA with a constant-region primer. Amplification in three nested multiplex PCR rounds with slightly modified ARM-PCR gave rise to TCR beta libraries. A C-beta reverse primer and TRBV1-TRBV30 forward primers served in each of the first two PCR rounds, at approximately 10 cycles apiece. In TCRdb, the multiplex PCR reads were re-called with MiXCR into one record per CDR3 protein. The sample holds 90,000 to 100,000 distinct CDR3 sequences, over 55% seen once.

The sequencing sample was made of liver tumor tissue from sampling region 5. Subset meaning: tumor region T5, tumor centre. The TCR comes from a woman aged 55-70 years with primary liver carcinoma and hepatitis B virus infection. The rearrangement joins TRBV6-1 to TRBJ2-2, with a weak D call TRBD2 (6 bases). CDR3: CASTRLVEAGELFF. The CDR3 bases are TGTGCCAGCACGCGACTAGTCGAGGCCGGGGAGCTGTTTTTT.